Shown below are 26 T cell receptor beta chains from a single sample sequenced in a study of CD8+ T cells in alopecia areata. TCR sequencing used cDNA made by reverse transcription of extracted RNA. Profiled with immunoSEQ multiplex PCR; TCRdb holds only in-frame clones, not every one. Here the sample spans around 100,000 clones, about two thirds being singletons. Noted treatment: oral pan-JAK inhibitor, 5-10 mg twice daily. The material sequenced was CD8+ T cells sorted from blood, taken between weeks 43 and 45, from a patient treated with tofacitinib. These receptors all stem from a human donor with alopecia areata.

V and J are TRBV5-1 and TRBJ1-2; D gene uncertain. Between the trimmed V and J ends, which lost 4 bases and 6 bases, there was a span of 13 bases. The CDR3 is 13 amino acids. Germline V gene sequence: CDR1 SGHRS, CDR2 YFSETQ. The CDR3 sequence is CASSLRSMDGYTF. CDR3 sequence (DNA): TGCGCCAGCAGCCTCCGATCGATGGATGGCTACACCTTC. Together with reference TRBV5-1 and TRBJ1-2, the CDR3 gives the full variable domain: KAGVTQTPRYLIKTRGQQVTLSCSPISGHRSVSWYQQTPGQGLQFLFEYFSETQRNKGNFPGRFSGRQFSNSRSEMNVSTLELGDSALYLCASSLRSMDGYTFGSGTRLTVV.

This sequence joins TRBV7-2 and TRBJ2-1, with D hard to call. Trimming cost V 3 bases and J 2 bases, with 5 bases left between them. The CDR3 totals 13 residues. Germline V gives CDR1 SGHTA, CDR2 FQGNSA. The CDR3 is CASSLITYNEQFF. In DNA form, the CDR3 reads TGTGCCAGCAGCTTGATTACCTACAATGAGCAGTTCTTC. The entire variable domain, with the rest obtained from reference TRBV7-2 and TRBJ2-1, is as follows: GAGVSQSPSNKVTEKGKDVELRCDPISGHTALYWYRQSLGQGLEFLIYFQGNSAPDKSGLPSDRFSAERTGGSVSTLTIQRTQQEDSAVYLCASSLITYNEQFFGPGTRLTVL.

This clone occurred a few times. This chain uses TRBV2 with TRBJ2-5; 11 bases agree with TRBD1. Germline V gene sequence: CDR1 SNHLY, CDR2 FYNNEI. With 6 bases clipped from V and 5 bases from J, the junction kept 11 bases outside the gene matches. The CDR3 is 16 residues long. The CDR3 nucleotides are TGTGCCAGCAGCAGCGGGACAGGGGGAGTGTCGGAGACCCAGTACTTC. It is translated as CASSSGTGGVSETQYF.

The genes are TRBV7-8 and TRBJ1-1; unclear D gene. Germline V gene data show CDR1 as SGHVS and CDR2 as FQNEAQ. This CDR3 is built from 12 residues. Trimming took off 5 bases at V and 11 bases at J, with 15 bases between the two ends. CDR3 sequence: CASSPHAGGAFF. The DNA of the CDR3 is TGTGCCAGCAGCCCGCACGCAGGAGGGGCTTTCTTT.

This clone turned up a few times. This chain connects TRBV6-6 to TRBJ2-1; D assignment may be TRBD1 or TRBD2 (5 bases each). Trimming took 6 bases from V and 7 from J, leaving 7 bases between them. The CDR3 spans 11 residues. The V gene's germline CDR1 is MNHNY and CDR2 SVGAGI (reference sequence). This CDR3 reads CASRRGNEQFF. DNA for the CDR3: TGTGCCAGCAGGAGGGGAAATGAGCAGTTCTTC.

The chain links TRBV4-1 to TRBJ2-7, with TRBD1 identical over 7 bases. Germline CDR1 and CDR2: MGHRA and YSYEKL. With V trimmed by 0 bases and J by 4 bases, 6 bases remained unmatched. CDR3 length: 15 amino acids. The CDR3 protein is CASSQERGTVYEQYF. The CDR3 region has the DNA TGCGCCAGCAGCCAAGAGCGAGGGACAGTATACGAGCAGTACTTC.

CDR3 DNA: TGTGCCAGCAGTTTACCGTATACCGGGGAGCTGTTTTTT. This codes for CASSLPYTGELFF. V usage is TRBV27 and J usage is TRBJ2-2; D remains ambiguous. Trimming took 2 bases from V and 5 from J, leaving 6 bases between them. The CDR3 consists of 13 residues. The germline V gene encodes CDR1 MNHEY and CDR2 SMNVEV (reference sequence).

The V call is TRBV10-2, the J call TRBJ2-3; TRBD1 is a possible D gene (5 bases). Trimming removed 2 bases at V and 3 bases at J, with 18 bases between. Germline loops: CDR1 WSHSY, CDR2 SAAADI. The CDR3 is 17 residues long. The CDR3 nucleotides are TGCGCCAGCAGTGAGATTAGGGTCAGGGCCCGAACAGATACGCAGTATTTT. It specifies CASSEIRVRARTDTQYF.

The chain links TRBV27 to TRBJ2-3, with a weak D call TRBD2 (5 bases). The CDR3 has 14 residues. V lost 7 bases, J lost 4 bases, and 15 bases lay in between. Germline V gene lookup returns CDR1 MNHEY and CDR2 SMNVEV (reference sequence). The CDR3 sequence is CASIVGEGPDTQYF. Here the CDR3 DNA reads TGTGCCAGCATAGTCGGAGAGGGCCCAGATACGCAGTATTTT.

This clone was seen once. The J gene is TRBJ2-2, the V gene TRBV9; no clear D. The CDR3 consists of 14 residues. Trimming shortened V by 0 bases and J by 4 bases, and 7 bases separated the two germline ends. The germline gives CDR1 SGDLS, CDR2 YYNGEE. The CDR3: CASSVGGLTGELFF. In nucleotides, the CDR3 is TGTGCCAGCAGCGTAGGGGGTCTCACCGGGGAGCTGTTTTTT.

This chain uses TRBV30 with TRBJ1-2; D possibly corresponds to TRBD1 (5 bases). The CDR3 is 18 residues long. Germline CDR1 GTSNPN, CDR2 SVGIG (reference sequence). Deletions cut 1 base from V and 0 bases from J, with 21 bases between. The CDR3 loop is CAWSAPGLGGWTNYGYTF. The CDR3 DNA is TGTGCCTGGAGTGCGCCAGGGCTCGGTGGTTGGACTAACTATGGCTACACCTTC.

The genes are TRBV15 and TRBJ2-2; TRBD2 matches 11 bases. Trimming removed 0 bases from V and 6 bases from J; junction bases left unmatched: 9. The CDR3 totals 18 residues. Germline V gene data show CDR1 as LNHNV and CDR2 as YYDKDF (reference sequence). CDR3 DNA sequence: TGTGCCACCAGCAGAGACTCTAGCGGGGGGAACCTTGCCGGGGAGCTGTTTTTT. It yields the protein CATSRDSSGGNLAGELFF.

V gene TRBV30 combines with J gene TRBJ1-1, with 7 nucleotides matching TRBD1. This CDR3 spans 12 amino acids. Germline CDR1 is GTSNPN and CDR2 is SVGIG (reference sequence). The trim removed 3 bases at V and 6 bases at J, leaving 4 bases unmatched. The CDR3 DNA reads as TGTGCCTGGAGCGAGACAGGGCCTGAAGCTTTCTTT. Translated, it gives CAWSETGPEAFF.

This chain joins TRBV11-2 and TRBJ1-2; D is uncertain. The CDR3 sequence is 13 residues long. Germline V gives CDR1 SGHAT, CDR2 FQNNGV. V was clipped by 5 bases and J by 2 bases, with 9 bases between them. CDR3 amino acids: CASSEFRNYGYTF. In DNA, the CDR3 is TGTGCCAGCAGCGAGTTCCGAAACTATGGCTACACCTTC.

V and J are TRBV5-1 and TRBJ2-7, with 7 bases identical to TRBD1. The ends lost 2 bases at V and 5 bases at J; junction bases unmatched: 7. The CDR3 is made up of 14 amino acids. Germline CDR1 SGHRS, CDR2 YFSETQ. This chain's CDR3 is CASSLRTGVDEQYF. CDR3 bases: TGCGCCAGCAGCTTAAGAACAGGGGTGGACGAGCAGTACTTC.

The chain links TRBV7-9 to TRBJ2-7; no definite D call. CDR1 SEHNR and CDR2 FQNEAQ come from the germline V gene (reference sequence). This CDR3 is built from 13 residues. Trimming stripped 1 base from V and 2 bases from J, with 6 bases between. CDR3: CASSLEKTYEQYF. CDR3 coding DNA: TGTGCCAGCAGCTTAGAGAAAACCTACGAGCAGTACTTC.

This chain links TRBV5-1 with TRBJ1-1; 7 bases align to TRBD1. After removal of 4 bases from V and 3 bases from J, the junction contained 6 bases not matched to a gene. Germline V gene data show CDR1 as SGHRS and CDR2 as YFSETQ. There are 14 residues in the CDR3. As DNA, the CDR3 is TGCGCCAGCAGCGCACAGGGGAAGCACACTGAAGCTTTCTTT. Translating gives CASSAQGKHTEAFF.

The rearrangement joins TRBV6-1 to TRBJ1-5, with D perhaps matching TRBD1 (5 bases). V lost 6 bases and J 3 bases, leaving 12 bases between the germline ends. Looked up from germline, CDR1 is MNHNS and CDR2 is SASEGT. The CDR3 runs to 14 residues. For the CDR3, the DNA is TGTGCCAGCAGGGGGAGGGGTGACAATCAGCCCCAGCATTTT. It codes for CASRGRGDNQPQHF.

The count of this clone is one. This chain uses TRBV9 with TRBJ2-4, with D perhaps TRBD1 (6 bases). The CDR3 extends over 14 amino acids. With 7 bases removed from V and 6 bases from J, the gap between germline ends came to 17 bases. The germline CDR1 and CDR2 sequences are SGDLS and YYNGEE. CDR3 region: CASGQQGSGNIQYF. The CDR3 region has the DNA TGTGCCAGCGGACAACAGGGCAGTGGAAACATTCAGTACTTC.

Within the sample, this clone is medium-sized. The same CDR3 can be traced to other DNA sequences in this sample. This sequence joins TRBV11-2 and TRBJ1-1; D gene uncertain. The CDR3 covers 11 residues. CDR1 is SGHAT and CDR2 is FQNNGV in the germline V gene. The germline V and J ends were trimmed by 1 base and 8 bases, with 5 bases remaining between them. The CDR3 loop is CASSLGPEAFF. The CDR3 nucleotides are TGTGCCAGCAGCTTAGGCCCCGAAGCTTTCTTT.

The CDR3 nucleotides read TGTGCCAGCAGTTTATGGGCGGGGCCCTACGAGCAGTACTTC. Amino acid sequence: CASSLWAGPYEQYF. V and J are TRBV27 and TRBJ2-7; D is possibly TRBD2 (6 bases). V was clipped by 1 base and J by 2 bases, with 9 bases between them. CDR1 is MNHEY and CDR2 is SMNVEV in the germline V gene (reference sequence). CDR3 length: 14 residues.

As concerns this clone: The sample has other DNA sequences that encode this CDR3 too. This chain links TRBV5-6 with TRBJ2-2; D gene unclear. The CDR3 spans 12 residues. Germline CDR1 SGHDT, CDR2 YYEEEE. The germline V and J ends were trimmed by 0 bases and 6 bases, with 3 bases remaining between them. CDR3 in DNA: TGTGCCAGCAGCTTGGGGGCCGGGGAGCTGTTTTTT. This gives the protein CASSLGAGELFF.

The chain has TRBV4-1 and TRBJ1-2, with a weak D call TRBD1 (6 bases). CDR1 and CDR2 (germline): MGHRA, YSYEKL. V lost 1 base, J lost 3 bases, and 12 bases lay in between. This CDR3 has 15 residues. CDR3 in DNA: TGCGCCAGCAGCCAAGCGTCGGACAGTGACTATGGCTACACCTTC. As protein: CASSQASDSDYGYTF.

This chain links TRBV27 with TRBJ1-1, with D perhaps matching TRBD1 (6 bases). CDR1 is MNHEY and CDR2 is SMNVEV in the germline V gene (reference sequence). The V end was cut by 4 bases, the J end by 3 bases, with 12 bases between. The CDR3 runs 14 residues. CDR3 nucleotide sequence: TGTGCCAGCAGTTACTACCGGACAGACACTGAAGCTTTCTTT. It yields the protein CASSYYRTDTEAFF.

In this sample, this clone turned up a few times. The chain joins TRBV7-2 to TRBJ2-3; TRBD1 matches at 11 bases. The CDR3 loop spans 16 amino acids. With 4 bases clipped from V and 4 bases from J, the junction kept 7 bases outside the gene matches. In germline, CDR1 is SGHTA, CDR2 FQGNSA. CDR3: CASSSSGTGGPDTQYF. Written as DNA, the CDR3 is TGTGCCAGCAGCTCCTCCGGGACAGGGGGTCCAGATACGCAGTATTTT.

This chain joins TRBV19 and TRBJ2-6; 8 nucleotides line up with TRBD1. The junction had 3 bases not matched to a gene; V was cut back by 8 bases and J by 3 bases. This CDR3 comprises 14 residues. In germline, CDR1 is LNHDA, CDR2 SQIVND (reference sequence). CDR3 region: CASATGGGANVLTF. CDR3 sequence (DNA): TGTGCCAGTGCAACAGGGGGTGGGGCCAACGTCCTGACTTTC.